This TCR beta chain is from a study of blood T cells in healthy people across ages. It was with a sample-barcoded 5' primer and a J-beta primer mix that a second PCR of roughly 6 to 11 cycles was run. MiXCR, applied by TCRdb to the 5' RACE reads, yields one record per CDR3 protein. The table has around 800,000 distinct CDR3 sequences, about a quarter seen once. This CDR3 has 13 amino acids. Germline CDR1 reads DFQATT; CDR2 reads SNEGSKA (reference sequence). V lost 1 base, J lost 10 bases, and 14 bases lay in between. The same data also went into a second study, on T cells of mothers and their children.

This chain links TRBV20-1 with TRBJ2-1, with D tentatively TRBD2 (7 bases). This TCR came from a boy between 5 and 17 years old in good health. The sequencing sample was made of blood. CDR3 sequence (DNA): TGCAGTGCTAGAGGAGGGGGGGCCAGAGAGCAGTTCTTC. It translates to CSARGGGAREQFF.